The 29 T cell receptor beta chains in this list originate from one sample, sequenced in a study of Tregs in tolerant kidney transplant recipients. Repertoires were generated with immunoSEQ multiplex PCR, while TCRdb's copy carries only in-frame clones and drops some. The sample yields some 80,000 clones, roughly 98% seen once. The sequenced sample was CD4+ T cells from blood, obtained before the transplant. The receptors come from a human donor who received a combined kidney and bone marrow transplant.

The gene calls are TRBV6-6 and TRBJ1-4, with D unclear. V was pared by 5 bases and J by 4 bases, with 2 bases between. This CDR3 spans 11 amino acids. Germline V lookup: CDR1 MNHNY, CDR2 SVGAGI (reference sequence). The chain's CDR3 is CASSLNEKLFF. As DNA, the CDR3 is TGTGCCAGCAGTCTTAATGAAAAACTGTTTTTT.

The chain couples TRBV5-5 to TRBJ2-3; TRBD1 matches 7 bases. The CDR3 extends over 14 amino acids. Germline lookup yields CDR1 SGHKS and CDR2 YYEKEE (reference sequence). The V gene end was trimmed by 3 bases and the J gene end by 2 bases; junction bases not matched to a gene: 3. The CDR3 coding sequence is TGTGCCAGCAGCTCGACAGGGCACACAGATACGCAGTATTTT. The encoded protein is CASSSTGHTDTQYF.

This clone was picked up one time. The gene calls are TRBV5-1 and TRBJ1-1, with 8 positions matching TRBD1. The CDR3 sequence is 13 residues long. The germline V gene encodes CDR1 SGHRS and CDR2 YFSETQ. Trimming took 2 bases from V and 7 from J; bases not matched to a gene: 4. The CDR3 region is CASSFGQGSEAFF. Written as DNA, the CDR3 is TGCGCCAGCAGCTTCGGACAGGGTAGTGAAGCTTTCTTT.

The gene calls are TRBV30 and TRBJ1-2; 7 nucleotides agree with TRBD1. In germline, CDR1 is GTSNPN, CDR2 SVGIG (reference sequence). Trimming at V came to 1 base and at J to 8 bases, leaving 4 bases not matched to a gene. The CDR3 spans 12 residues. The CDR3 loop reads CAWSATGNGYTF. CDR3 nucleotide sequence: TGTGCCTGGAGTGCGACAGGGAACGGCTACACCTTC.

This chain links TRBV4-1 with TRBJ1-4; 11 nucleotides agree with TRBD1. The CDR3 contains 20 residues. Looked up from germline, CDR1 is MGHRA and CDR2 is YSYEKL. The V and J ends lost 2 bases and 3 bases, in that order; junction bases with no gene match: 14. CDR3 residues: CASSQRGTGGLWGSNEKLFF. The CDR3 DNA follows: TGCGCCAGCAGCCAAAGAGGGACAGGGGGACTTTGGGGATCTAATGAAAAACTGTTTTTT.

V usage is TRBV19 and J usage is TRBJ1-5; the D gene is possibly TRBD1 (6 bases). The CDR3 runs to 14 residues. Germline V gene lookup returns CDR1 LNHDA and CDR2 SQIVND (reference sequence). The V end was cut by 6 bases, the J end by 4 bases, with 13 bases between. CDR3 sequence reads: CASRLRDINQPQHF. CDR3 DNA sequence: TGTGCCAGTAGATTAAGGGACATTAATCAGCCCCAGCATTTT. Based on the CDR3 plus reference TRBV19 and TRBJ1-5, the full variable domain is DGGITQSPKYLFRKEGQNVTLSCEQNLNHDAMYWYRQDPGQGLRLIYYSQIVNDFQKGDIAEGYSVSREKKESFPLTVTSAQKNPTAFYLCASRLRDINQPQHFGDGTRLSIL.

This clone was observed a single time. The chain has TRBV9 and TRBJ2-3; 9 bases map to TRBD2. With 3 bases clipped from V and 4 bases from J, the junction kept 6 bases outside the gene matches. The CDR3 is 15 residues long. Looked up from germline, CDR1 is SGDLS and CDR2 is YYNGEE. CDR3 region: CASSALAGVPDTQYF. In nucleotides, the CDR3 is TGTGCCAGCAGCGCACTAGCGGGCGTGCCAGATACGCAGTATTTT.

The chain employs TRBV19 and TRBJ2-6; D ambiguous. The CDR3 extends over 18 amino acids. Germline loops: CDR1 LNHDA, CDR2 SQIVND (reference sequence). Trimming took 0 bases from V and 0 from J, leaving 12 bases between them. CDR3 sequence reads: CASSIDGTPNSGANVLTF. The CDR3 nucleotides read TGTGCCAGTAGTATAGATGGCACACCCAACTCTGGGGCCAACGTCCTGACTTTC. Based on the CDR3 plus reference TRBV19 and TRBJ2-6, the full variable domain is DGGITQSPKYLFRKEGQNVTLSCEQNLNHDAMYWYRQDPGQGLRLIYYSQIVNDFQKGDIAEGYSVSREKKESFPLTVTSAQKNPTAFYLCASSIDGTPNSGANVLTFGAGSRLTVL.

This chain links TRBV4-3 with TRBJ2-3, with D perhaps TRBD2 (6 bases). Germline CDR1 and CDR2: LGHNA and YSLEER. Trimming cost V 0 bases and J 0 bases, with 10 bases left between them. The CDR3 sequence is 16 residues long. This chain's CDR3 is CASSQDREFSTDTQYF. CDR3 bases: TGCGCCAGCAGCCAAGATCGGGAGTTCAGCACAGATACGCAGTATTTT.

This clone was seen more than once but under ten times. The V and J genes are TRBV5-1 and TRBJ1-1; weak D call: TRBD1 (5 bases). Deletions cut 1 base from V and 5 bases from J, with 15 bases between. This CDR3 has 15 amino acids. Germline-derived CDR1 and CDR2 are SGHRS and YFSETQ. This CDR3 reads CASSLIGTLETEAFF. The CDR3, as DNA: TGCGCCAGCAGCTTGATAGGGACTTTGGAAACTGAAGCTTTCTTT.

The V call is TRBV5-6, the J call TRBJ2-1; 9 bases line up with TRBD2. This CDR3 spans 17 amino acids. Germline V lookup: CDR1 SGHDT, CDR2 YYEEEE. Trimming took 2 bases from V and 9 from J; bases not matched to a gene: 15. CDR3 residues: CASSFWGGRALAGEQFF. The CDR3 coding sequence is TGTGCCAGCAGCTTTTGGGGCGGGAGGGCCCTTGCAGGTGAGCAGTTCTTC.

The rearrangement links TRBV7-3 to TRBJ2-1, with 7 bases identical to TRBD2. Germline lookup yields CDR1 SGHTA and CDR2 FQGTGA. This CDR3 comprises 14 residues. Germline trimming cut 1 base from V and 8 bases from J; bases unmatched to any gene: 5. The CDR3 here is CASSLNLAVDEQFF. The CDR3 DNA reads TGTGCCAGCAGCTTAAACCTAGCGGTGGATGAGCAGTTCTTC.

V and J are TRBV7-2 and TRBJ2-7; possibly TRBD1 for D (5 bases). The germline gives CDR1 SGHTA, CDR2 FQGNSA. This CDR3 region has 16 residues. Trimming took off 5 bases at V and 0 bases at J, with 17 bases between the two ends. The CDR3 sequence: CASSPTRLQVSYEQYF. The CDR3 DNA is TGTGCCAGCAGCCCCACGCGGTTACAGGTCTCCTACGAGCAGTACTTC.

This clone was seen just once. The rearrangement joins TRBV7-9 to TRBJ1-1; D is unclear. The CDR3 sequence is 16 residues long. CDR1 is SEHNR and CDR2 is FQNEAQ in the germline V gene (reference sequence). V lost 1 base and J 1 base, leaving 13 bases between the germline ends. CDR3 DNA sequence: TGTGCCAGCAGCTTAGGAGGCTTCGGTACGAACACTGAAGCTTTCTTT. Protein product: CASSLGGFGTNTEAFF.

The chain uses TRBV5-4 and TRBJ2-7; a weak D match, TRBD2 (6 bases). This CDR3 contains 13 residues. The V end lost 5 bases, the J end lost 4 bases, and 13 bases lay between the germline ends. Germline values: CDR1 SGHNT, CDR2 YYREEE (reference sequence). The CDR3 DNA reads as TGTGCCAGCAGGGAGGGAGGTCGGTACGAGCAGTACTTC. It yields the protein CASREGGRYEQYF.

The gene calls are TRBV5-1 and TRBJ1-2; 9 bases align to TRBD1. J lost 2 bases, V lost 0 bases, and 2 bases had no gene match. Germline loops: CDR1 SGHRS, CDR2 YFSETQ. This CDR3 contains 15 residues. Here the CDR3 reads CASSLEGQGNYGYTF. DNA for the CDR3: TGCGCCAGCAGCTTGGAAGGACAGGGGAACTATGGCTACACCTTC.

The chain links TRBV5-4 to TRBJ2-7; D not certain. Trimming took off 4 bases at V and 3 bases at J, with 5 bases between the two ends. CDR1 and CDR2 from the germline V gene are SGHNT and YYREEE (reference sequence). The CDR3 has 11 residues. CDR3 nucleotide sequence: TGTGCCAGCAGCGACTTCTACGAGCAGTACTTC. As protein: CASSDFYEQYF.

This chain uses TRBV18 with TRBJ2-1; 7 bases line up with TRBD2. Germline CDR1 is KGHSH and CDR2 is LQKENI. The CDR3 totals 13 residues. The junction had 2 bases not matched to a gene; V was cut back by 3 bases and J by 6 bases. The CDR3 protein is CASSPGGFNEQFF. The CDR3 region has the DNA TGTGCCAGCTCACCGGGAGGGTTCAATGAGCAGTTCTTC.

The chain carries TRBV25-1 and TRBJ2-7; D uncertain. CDR3 length: 12 residues. Trimming removed 6 bases at V and 6 bases at J, with 12 bases between. From germline, CDR1 is MGHDK and CDR2 SYGVNS. The CDR3 sequence: CASSRSRGEQYF. CDR3 sequence (DNA): TGTGCCAGCAGCCGATCCCGAGGCGAGCAGTACTTC.

The genes are TRBV27 and TRBJ2-1; no firm D call. Trimming shortened V by 1 base and J by 7 bases, and 17 bases separated the two germline ends. There are 16 residues in the CDR3. Germline V gene sequence: CDR1 MNHEY, CDR2 SMNVEV (reference sequence). The chain's CDR3 is CASSLWAQSALNEQFF. The CDR3 nucleotides are TGTGCCAGCAGTTTATGGGCCCAGTCCGCCCTAAATGAGCAGTTCTTC.

The chain employs TRBV4-2 and TRBJ2-1; 8 nucleotides agree with TRBD2. The CDR3 runs to 17 residues. V shed 0 bases, J shed 4 bases, and the junction held 8 bases outside the gene matches. In germline, CDR1 is LGHNA, CDR2 YNFKEQ. The CDR3 spells CASSQDIVAGGYNEQFF. The CDR3 DNA sequence: TGTGCCAGCAGCCAAGATATTGTGGCGGGGGGATACAATGAGCAGTTCTTC.

The chain has TRBV7-9 and TRBJ2-4; 7 bases are shared with TRBD2. The V and J ends lost 3 bases and 1 base, in that order; junction bases with no gene match: 3. The CDR3 totals 15 residues. The germline V gene encodes CDR1 SEHNR and CDR2 FQNEAQ (reference sequence). The chain's CDR3 is CASSLLAVAKNIQYF. The CDR3 region has the DNA TGTGCCAGCAGCTTGCTAGCGGTTGCCAAAAACATTCAGTACTTC.

The gene calls are TRBV13 and TRBJ2-5, with D perhaps matching TRBD2 (6 bases). The DNA end is more similar to TRBJ2-7, so the J call may be wrong. Germline loops: CDR1 PRHDT, CDR2 FYEKMQ (reference sequence). CDR3 length equals 15 residues. The CDR3 DNA sequence: TGTGCCAGCAGCTCGGGCGGGACTGACGGCCTCGAGCAGTACTTC. Amino acids: CASSSGGTDGLEQYF.

The chain carries TRBV18 and TRBJ2-1; 7 positions match TRBD1. The V and J ends lost 6 bases and 3 bases, in that order; junction bases with no gene match: 8. The V gene's germline CDR1 is KGHSH and CDR2 LQKENI. This CDR3 contains 15 residues. This chain's CDR3 is CASSPGPGGYNEQFF. The CDR3 DNA follows: TGTGCCAGCTCTCCTGGGCCAGGGGGCTACAATGAGCAGTTCTTC.

This sequence joins TRBV7-2 and TRBJ2-5, with D perhaps matching TRBD2 (6 bases). Trimming took 5 bases from V and 4 from J, leaving 14 bases between them. The CDR3 is 14 amino acids. Germline V gives CDR1 SGHTA, CDR2 FQGNSA. The CDR3: CASSPRREVETQYF. DNA for the CDR3: TGTGCCAGCAGCCCCCGCAGGGAGGTAGAGACCCAGTACTTC. The full variable domain, rest sourced from reference TRBV7-2 and TRBJ2-5, is GAGVSQSPSNKVTEKGKDVELRCDPISGHTALYWYRQSLGQGLEFLIYFQGNSAPDKSGLPSDRFSAERTGGSVSTLTIQRTQQEDSAVYLCASSPRREVETQYFGPGTRLLVL.

The genes are TRBV6-5 and TRBJ1-2; tentatively, D is TRBD1 (5 bases). V gave up 4 bases and J gave up 7 bases, with 13 bases separating them. CDR3 length: 13 residues. Germline V gene data show CDR1 as MNHEY and CDR2 as SVGAGI. The CDR3: CASSSQGFGGYTF. The CDR3 nucleotides read TGTGCCAGCAGTTCCCAGGGTTTCGGTGGCTACACCTTC.

The rearrangement links TRBV19 to TRBJ2-7; maybe TRBD1 (6 bases). The V gene's germline CDR1 is LNHDA and CDR2 SQIVND (reference sequence). V lost 4 bases and J lost 4, with 17 bases in between. This CDR3 has 15 amino acids. CDR3 protein: CASSNPGDILYEQYF. The CDR3 DNA sequence: TGTGCCAGTAGTAACCCCGGGGACATCCTATACGAGCAGTACTTC.

The chain recombines TRBV7-6 with TRBJ1-1; 10 bases are shared with TRBD1. In germline, CDR1 is SGHVS, CDR2 FNYEAQ. This CDR3 comprises 12 residues. Unmatched junction bases numbered 1, after V lost 1 base and J lost 11 bases. The chain's CDR3 is CASSLGQGAAFF. Written as DNA, the CDR3 is TGTGCCAGCAGCTTAGGACAGGGGGCGGCTTTCTTT.

The chain is built from TRBV11-2 and TRBJ2-2; 10 bases line up with TRBD2. The CDR3 loop spans 16 amino acids. Germline V CDR1 and CDR2: SGHAT, FQNNGV. V was clipped by 5 bases and J by 3 bases; unmatched bases: 6. CDR3 sequence: CASSSRTSGYTGELFF. In nucleotides, the CDR3 is TGTGCCAGCAGCAGCCGGACTAGCGGATACACCGGGGAGCTGTTTTTT. Full variable domain (remainder filled in from reference TRBV11-2 and TRBJ2-2): EAGVAQSPRYKIIEKRQSVAFWCNPISGHATLYWYQQILGQGPKLLIQFQNNGVVDDSQLPKDRFSAERLKGVDSTLKIQPAKLEDSAVYLCASSSRTSGYTGELFFGEGSRLTVL.